The 24 T cell receptor beta chains below come from one sample, sequenced in a study of CD8 T cells in ankylosing spondylitis. TCRdb processed the 5' RACE reads anew with MiXCR; each CDR3 protein has one entry. Among 250,000 to 350,000 distinct CDR3 sequences listed, about 20% were seen once. Sequenced: blood, either unsorted or a sorted T cell fraction (not recorded which). These receptor sequences come from a female donor with ankylosing spondylitis or in good health (not recorded which).

This clonotype was seen a handful of times. The chain links TRBV7-2 to TRBJ2-4, with 10 bases aligning to TRBD1. The germline V gene encodes CDR1 SGHTA and CDR2 FQGNSA. V lost 5 bases to trimming and J lost 1 base; unmatched junction nucleotides: 5. The CDR3 length is 16 residues. The CDR3 region has the DNA TGTGCCAGCAGCAAACCGGGACAGGGGGCCAAAAACATTCAGTACTTC. Protein: CASSKPGQGAKNIQYF.

This chain uses TRBV21-1 with TRBJ2-3. TRBV21-1 corresponds to a pseudogene. The CDR3 extends over 14 amino acids. For the CDR3, the DNA is TGTGCCAGCAGATCCGTGCCCGGCACAGATACGCAGTATTTT. Translated: CASRSVPGTDTQYF.

This clonotype was counted at least ten times. The chain uses TRBV4-2 and TRBJ2-7; D gene ambiguous. V was cut by 0 bases and J by 0 bases, with 6 bases left in between. CDR1 LGHNA and CDR2 YNFKEQ come from the germline V gene. The CDR3 totals 14 residues. The CDR3 protein is CASSQESNSYEQYF. The CDR3 DNA sequence: TGTGCCAGCAGCCAAGAGTCTAACTCCTACGAGCAGTACTTC.

This clonotype was detected a few times. In DNA form, the CDR3 reads TGTGCCAGCAGTTGGTCGAGGGGTGCCTACAATGAGCAGTTCTTC. This encodes CASSWSRGAYNEQFF. J is TRBJ2-1 and V is TRBV12-3 or TRBV12-4; possibly TRBD1 or TRBD2 for D (5 bases each). The CDR3 has 15 amino acids. V was pared by 4 bases and J by 2 bases, with 12 bases between.

There are a few counts of this clonotype. The rearrangement uses TRBV10-3 and TRBJ2-7, with D perhaps matching TRBD1 (6 bases). The germline V gene encodes CDR1 ENHRY and CDR2 SYGVKD. The V end lost 6 bases, the J end lost 0 bases, and 12 bases lay between the germline ends. The CDR3 has 14 residues. The DNA of the CDR3 is TGTGCCATCAGGGGGGACAAAAGCTCCTACGAGCAGTACTTC. Its translation: CAIRGDKSSYEQYF.

Many counts were recorded for this clonotype. The rearrangement links TRBV3-1 to TRBJ2-1; 12 nucleotides agree with TRBD2. Germline trimming cut 4 bases from V and 9 bases from J; bases unmatched to any gene: 7. Looked up from germline, CDR1 is LGHDT and CDR2 is YNNKEL (reference sequence). The CDR3 extends over 15 amino acids. DNA of the CDR3: TGTGCCAGCAGCCCCCGGACTAGCGGGATGAGTGAGCAGTTCTTC. Its translation: CASSPRTSGMSEQFF.

The rearrangement joins TRBV18 to TRBJ2-2; D is unclear. V was pared by 2 bases and J by 5 bases, with 15 bases between. The CDR3 extends over 16 amino acids. Germline V gives CDR1 KGHSH, CDR2 LQKENI. This CDR3 reads CASSPNGLVKTGELFF. DNA of the CDR3: TGTGCCAGCTCACCAAACGGGCTAGTCAAGACCGGGGAGCTGTTTTTT.

The chain combines TRBV6-6 with TRBJ2-7; D call uncertain. This CDR3 contains 13 residues. Germline V gives CDR1 MNHNY, CDR2 SVGAGI (reference sequence). V was pared by 6 bases and J by 0 bases, with 9 bases between. The chain's CDR3 is CASRAVRSYEQYF. The CDR3 coding sequence is TGTGCCAGCAGGGCGGTACGCTCCTACGAGCAGTACTTC.

This clonotype occurred a few times. The V gene is TRBV27, the J gene TRBJ2-7; D unclear. CDR3 length: 14 residues. Germline V gene data show CDR1 as MNHEY and CDR2 as SMNVEV (reference sequence). V dropped 5 bases and J dropped 7 bases, with 18 bases sitting between them. CDR3 sequence (DNA): TGTGCCAGCAGTAACCGGGCCACAGTTCGGGAGCAGTACTTC. Its protein product is CASSNRATVREQYF.

This clonotype was detected a few times. The chain carries TRBV20-1 and TRBJ2-1, with TRBD2 identical over 7 bases. The J segment lost 6 bases and the V segment lost 0 bases, leaving 11 bases of the junction unmatched. CDR1 and CDR2 (germline): DFQATT, SNEGSKA (reference sequence). The CDR3 sequence is 16 residues long. Here the CDR3 DNA reads TGCAGTGCTAGAGATCAGCGGGGCGGGAAAATCAATGAGCAGTTCTTC. Its protein product is CSARDQRGGKINEQFF.

This chain uses TRBV20-1 with TRBJ2-7; D perhaps matches TRBD2 (6 bases). Germline loops: CDR1 DFQATT, CDR2 SNEGSKA (reference sequence). V lost 1 base and J lost 5, with 12 bases in between. CDR3 length: 13 residues. The CDR3, as DNA: TGCAGTGCTAGAGTCGGGAGATGGGACGAGCAGTACTTC. This sequence encodes CSARVGRWDEQYF.

V is TRBV11-1 and J is TRBJ2-7; perhaps TRBD1 as D (5 bases). Trimming pared 4 bases from V and 7 bases from J, leaving 17 bases between. The CDR3 is 14 residues long. From germline, CDR1 is SGHAT and CDR2 FQDESV (reference sequence). This CDR3 is CASSSQGARLEQYF. The CDR3, as DNA: TGTGCCAGCAGCTCCCAGGGCGCTCGGTTGGAGCAGTACTTC.

The chain combines TRBV5-6 with TRBJ2-7; D assignment may be TRBD1 or TRBD2 (5 bases each). V was clipped by 7 bases and J by 6 bases, with 29 bases between them. CDR3 length: 17 amino acids. Germline CDR1 is SGHDT and CDR2 is YYEEEE. This CDR3 is CASRAWDLGELRSEQYF. CDR3 DNA sequence: TGTGCCAGCCGAGCTTGGGACCTGGGCGAATTACGGAGCGAGCAGTACTTC.

This clonotype was picked up a small number of times. The genes are TRBV7-9 and TRBJ2-7, with D possibly TRBD2 on 5 matching bases. The CDR3 has 14 residues. V lost 2 bases and J 3 bases, leaving 11 bases between the germline ends. Per the germline V gene, CDR1 is SEHNR and CDR2 is FQNEAQ (reference sequence). CDR3 amino acids: CASSLTSMNYEQYF. The CDR3 DNA sequence: TGTGCCAGCAGCTTAACTAGTATGAACTACGAGCAGTACTTC.

The CDR3 DNA reads as TGCAGTGCTAGAGAACGGGGACGAGGGGGGCAAGAGACCCAGTACTTC. Translated: CSARERGRGGQETQYF. The V call is TRBV20-1, the J call TRBJ2-5; D assignment may be TRBD1 or TRBD2 (6 bases each). The CDR3 has 16 residues. Germline CDR1 DFQATT, CDR2 SNEGSKA (reference sequence). Trimming took off 0 bases at V and 2 bases at J, with 16 bases between the two ends.

CDR3 protein: CASRQVGDTQYF. CDR3 bases: TGTGCCAGCAGGCAGGTAGGAGATACGCAGTATTTT. This chain links TRBV3-1 with TRBJ2-3, with D hard to call. Germline loops: CDR1 LGHDT, CDR2 YNNKEL (reference sequence). This CDR3 spans 12 amino acids. The V and J ends lost 6 bases and 5 bases respectively, with 9 bases between them.

This clonotype was seen a few times. This chain connects TRBV20-1 to TRBJ2-3; the D call may be TRBD1 or TRBD2 (6 bases each). The CDR3 spans 11 residues. With 4 bases removed from V and 5 bases from J, the gap between germline ends came to 7 bases. Germline loops: CDR1 DFQATT, CDR2 SNEGSKA (reference sequence). The CDR3 region is CSAKGGDTQYF. DNA of the CDR3: TGCAGTGCTAAGGGGGGAGATACGCAGTATTTT.

This clonotype was seen a few times. J is TRBJ1-6 and V is TRBV6-2 or TRBV6-3; D perhaps matches TRBD1 (5 bases). The germline gives CDR1 MNHEY, CDR2 SVGEGT. The length of the CDR3 is 16 residues. V dropped 6 bases and J dropped 7 bases, with 19 bases sitting between them. The DNA for the CDR3 is TGTGCCAGCAGACCTTCCCTCGGACAAGGAAATTCACCCCTCCACTTT. This codes for CASRPSLGQGNSPLHF.

The rearrangement uses TRBV15 and TRBJ2-5, with 9 bases lining up with TRBD2. V was pared by 5 bases and J by 4 bases, with 8 bases of the junction left unmatched. The CDR3 consists of 15 residues. In germline, CDR1 is LNHNV, CDR2 YYDKDF (reference sequence). CDR3 DNA sequence: TGTGCCACCAGCCCGGGACTAGCAGGGGCAGAGACCCAGTACTTC. It specifies CATSPGLAGAETQYF.

At least ten counts were recorded for this clonotype. This rearrangement joins TRBV19 to TRBJ1-4; D might be TRBD1 (5 bases). The CDR3 contains 15 residues. Trimming removed 7 bases at V and 3 bases at J, with 15 bases between. Germline V lookup: CDR1 LNHDA, CDR2 SQIVND (reference sequence). The CDR3 sequence: CASTENGGANEKLFF. The CDR3 DNA is TGTGCCAGTACCGAAAACGGGGGGGCTAATGAAAAACTGTTTTTT.

V and J are TRBV10-3 and TRBJ2-1; D tentatively reads TRBD1 or TRBD2 (5 bases each). CDR1 is ENHRY and CDR2 is SYGVKD in the germline V gene. This CDR3 is 15 amino acids long. V lost 1 base and J lost 5, with 12 bases in between. CDR3 protein: CAISEFVGTNNEQFF. CDR3 coding DNA: TGTGCCATCAGTGAGTTTGTAGGGACGAACAATGAGCAGTTCTTC.

The J gene is TRBJ2-1, the V gene TRBV15; D unclear. The CDR3 sequence is 16 residues long. Trimming pared 1 base from V and 2 bases from J, leaving 12 bases between. The V gene's germline CDR1 is LNHNV and CDR2 YYDKDF (reference sequence). The CDR3 nucleotides read TGTGCCACCAGCAGAGCGAATAGCCCTACCTACAATGAGCAGTTCTTC. Encoded protein: CATSRANSPTYNEQFF.

The chain links TRBV20-1 to TRBJ2-1; perhaps TRBD2 as D (5 bases). Germline V CDR1 and CDR2: DFQATT, SNEGSKA (reference sequence). Trimming took off 5 bases at V and 9 bases at J, with 17 bases between the two ends. The CDR3 is made up of 13 amino acids. DNA for the CDR3: TGCAGTGCTCCCCGACCACTCCGGGGTGAGCAGTTCTTC. Residues: CSAPRPLRGEQFF.

This clonotype was detected once. This chain uses TRBV7-6 with TRBJ2-5; possible D gene TRBD2, 6 bases. CDR1 and CDR2 from the germline V gene are SGHVS and FNYEAQ. V dropped 6 bases and J dropped 1 base, with 15 bases sitting between them. This CDR3 is built from 15 residues. Written as DNA, the CDR3 is TGTGCCAGCAGTAGAGCGGCGGGGATCCAAGAGACCCAGTACTTC. Translated, it gives CASSRAAGIQETQYF. The complete variable domain, with remaining parts taken from reference TRBV7-6 and TRBJ2-5, reads GAGVSQSPRYKVTKRGQDVALRCDPISGHVSLYWYRQALGQGPEFLTYFNYEAQQDKSGLPNDRFSAERPEGSISTLTIQRTEQRDSAMYRCASSRAAGIQETQYFGPGTRLLVL.